Listed below are T cell receptor beta chains from one sample, sequenced in a study of blood T cell repertoires in COVID-19. Some clones are missing from TCRdb's copy, which holds only in-frame ones; the method was immunoSEQ multiplex PCR. The sample records 200,000 or so clones, 80% to 90% being singletons. The sample was peripheral blood. These receptors came from a man aged 30-40 years with COVID-19, enrolled during active disease. CDR3s include the opening cysteine and the closing phenylalanine or tryptophan. The D gene is left open where the match is weak. Rows give clone size only sometimes, using once, few, many, or a class for an expanded clone.

d_gene	abundance	v_gene	j_gene	CDR3aa	CDR3nt
.	.	TRBV5-6	TRBJ1-1	CASSLAGRQGRAFF	TGTGCCAGCAGCTTGGCTGGTAGGCAGGGTAGAGCTTTCTTT
TRBD1	.	TRBV7-7	TRBJ2-1	CASSSSTGGINEQFF	TGTGCCAGCAGCTCCTCGACAGGGGGCATCAATGAGCAGTTCTTC
TRBD1	few	TRBV4-1	TRBJ1-5	CASSQTTDRGHQPQHF	TGCGCCAGCAGCCAGACAACGGACAGGGGGCACCAGCCCCAGCATTTT
.	.	TRBV7-2	TRBJ1-1	CASSFYSGDYEAFF	TGTGCCAGCAGCTTCTACTCAGGGGATTATGAAGCTTTCTTT
TRBD1	.	TRBV5-1	TRBJ2-3	CASSYKRGQGAADTQYF	TGCGCCAGCAGCTACAAAAGGGGACAGGGGGCGGCAGATACGCAGTATTTT
TRBD1	.	TRBV7-6	TRBJ2-7	CASSRNGQVYEQYF	TGTGCCAGCAGCCGCAACGGACAGGTCTACGAGCAGTACTTC
.	.	TRBV19	TRBJ1-1	CASSRVAATEAFF	TGTGCCAGTAGCAGGGTGGCGGCCACTGAAGCTTTCTTT
.	once	TRBV18	TRBJ1-1	CASSPSGDPEAFF	TGTGCCAGCTCACCATCGGGGGATCCTGAAGCTTTCTTT
.	.	TRBV4-2	TRBJ1-2	CASSQATIGYTF	TGTGCCAGCAGCCAGGCGACAATCGGCTACACCTTC
TRBD2	few	TRBV9	TRBJ2-1	CASSVSGGPYNEQFF	TGTGCCAGCAGCGTGTCGGGAGGGCCCTACAATGAGCAGTTCTTC
.	.	TRBV4-3	TRBJ1-5	CASSQDWGPDQPQHF	TGCGCCAGCAGCCAAGATTGGGGGCCCGATCAGCCCCAGCATTTT
TRBD2	.	TRBV24-1	TRBJ2-1	CATSAAGGPYNEQFF	TGTGCCACCAGTGCAGCGGGGGGGCCTTATAATGAGCAGTTCTTC
.	.	TRBV7-9	TRBJ1-1	CASSKTESTEAFF	TGTGCCAGCAGCAAGACAGAGAGCACTGAAGCTTTCTTT
.	.	TRBV21-1	TRBJ2-7	CASSARDGNEQYF	TGTGCCAGCAGCGCCCGTGACGGGAACGAGCAGTACTTC
.	.	TRBV21-1	TRBJ2-3	CASSKGRGPTDTQYF	TGTGCCAGCAGCAAAGGTCGCGGCCCCACAGATACGCAGTATTTT
TRBD2	.	TRBV11-2	TRBJ2-7	CASSSGLAVDYEQYF	TGTGCCAGCAGTTCCGGACTAGCGGTAGACTACGAGCAGTACTTC
.	.	TRBV7-8	TRBJ2-7	CASKTRDLGDEQYF	TGTGCCAGCAAAACCCGGGACTTAGGGGACGAGCAGTACTTC
TRBD1	.	TRBV9	TRBJ1-2	CASSVVGQDHGYTF	TGTGCCAGCAGCGTAGTAGGACAGGACCATGGCTACACCTTC
TRBD2	.	TRBV9	TRBJ2-1	CASSQTSVSSYNEQFF	TGTGCCAGCAGTCAAACTAGCGTAAGCTCCTACAATGAGCAGTTCTTC